A single sample is the source of the 4 T cell receptor beta chains below, sequenced in a study of blood T cell repertoires in COVID-19. Repertoires were generated with immunoSEQ multiplex PCR, while TCRdb's copy carries only in-frame clones and drops some. The sample contains tens of thousands of clones, approximately 90% of which appear only once. Sequences were obtained from peripheral blood. Source of these receptors: a human donor with active COVID-19. The donor label of this sample is uncertain.

The chain carries TRBV5-4 and TRBJ2-1; unclear D gene. The V and J ends lost 1 base and 10 bases respectively, with 12 bases between them. The CDR3 contains 13 residues. Germline CDR1 and CDR2: SGHNT and YYREEE (reference sequence). The CDR3 protein is CASSLFSGKEQFF. CDR3 sequence (DNA): TGTGCCAGCAGCTTGTTTTCGGGTAAGGAGCAGTTCTTC.

The V call is TRBV27, the J call TRBJ2-4; 7 bases are a match to TRBD2. V gave up 3 bases and J gave up 8 bases; unmatched junction bases: 7. CDR3 length equals 14 residues. Germline V gene lookup returns CDR1 MNHEY and CDR2 SMNVEV (reference sequence). Here the CDR3 DNA reads TGTGCCAGCAGTTTGGTTATGGGAGGGGACATTCAGTACTTC. Its protein is CASSLVMGGDIQYF.

The chain combines TRBV28 with TRBJ1-5, with D possibly TRBD1 on 5 matching bases. This CDR3 spans 13 amino acids. CDR1 MDHEN and CDR2 SYDVKM come from the germline V gene. V shed 4 bases and J shed 4 bases, with 8 bases lying between them. CDR3 protein: CASSWGRNQPQHF. The CDR3 DNA reads as TGTGCCAGCAGTTGGGGGAGGAATCAGCCCCAGCATTTT.

The chain is built from TRBV27 and TRBJ2-7; possible D gene TRBD1, 6 bases. The V gene lost 5 bases and the J gene lost 4 bases, with 18 bases spanning the gap. The CDR3 contains 15 residues. Germline values: CDR1 MNHEY, CDR2 SMNVEV (reference sequence). The CDR3 sequence: CASSPGQFSMYEQYF. As DNA, the CDR3 is TGTGCCAGCAGTCCCGGACAGTTCTCGATGTACGAGCAGTACTTC.